This entry features one T cell receptor (beta chain) sequence. The data were obtained in a study of blood T cells in healthy people across ages. Study details: Through template switching, about one barcoded beta molecule was captured per two T cells, as measured in model experiments.

With a J-beta primer mix and a sample-barcoded 5' primer, a second PCR ran about 7 to 11 cycles. TCRdb reprocessed the 5' RACE reads with MiXCR, giving one entry per CDR3 protein. Found here are 1.6 million or so distinct CDR3 sequences, approximately 32% of them singletons; the top ten hold 11%. From germline, CDR1 is DFQATT and CDR2 SNEGSKA (reference sequence). V gave up 2 bases and J gave up 0 bases, with 14 bases separating them. CDR3 length: 15 residues. This clonotype was sampled from a woman younger than 45 in good health. Sequenced input: blood. The rearrangement uses TRBV20-1 and TRBJ2-7; no clear D gene. The CDR3 sequence: CSARKVTGNSYEQYF. For the CDR3, the DNA is TGCAGTGCTAGAAAGGTGACGGGTAACTCCTACGAGCAGTACTTC.